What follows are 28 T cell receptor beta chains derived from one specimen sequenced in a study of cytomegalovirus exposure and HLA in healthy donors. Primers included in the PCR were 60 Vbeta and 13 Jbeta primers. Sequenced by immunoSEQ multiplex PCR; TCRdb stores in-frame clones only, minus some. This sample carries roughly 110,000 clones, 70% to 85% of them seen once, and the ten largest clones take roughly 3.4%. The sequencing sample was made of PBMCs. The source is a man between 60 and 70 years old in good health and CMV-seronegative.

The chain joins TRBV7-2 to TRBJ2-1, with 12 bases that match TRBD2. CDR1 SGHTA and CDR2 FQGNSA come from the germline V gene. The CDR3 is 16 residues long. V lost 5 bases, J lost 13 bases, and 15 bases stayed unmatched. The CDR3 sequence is CASSPRASGGAENQFF. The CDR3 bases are TGTGCCAGCAGCCCCAGGGCTAGCGGGGGGGCCGAGAATCAGTTCTTC.

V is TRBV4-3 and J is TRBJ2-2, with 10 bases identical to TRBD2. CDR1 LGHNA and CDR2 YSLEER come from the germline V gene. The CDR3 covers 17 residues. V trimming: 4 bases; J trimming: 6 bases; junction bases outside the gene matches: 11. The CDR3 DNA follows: TGCGCCAGCAGCCTATTTAGCGGGGGGATTTACGCCGGGGAGCTGTTTTTT. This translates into CASSLFSGGIYAGELFF.

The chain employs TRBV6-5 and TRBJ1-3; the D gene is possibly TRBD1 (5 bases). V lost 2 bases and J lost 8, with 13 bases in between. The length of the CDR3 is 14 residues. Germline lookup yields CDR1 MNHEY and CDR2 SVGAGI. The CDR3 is CASSYTFGGDTIYF. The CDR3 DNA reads TGTGCCAGCAGTTACACCTTCGGGGGAGACACCATATATTTT.

CDR3 bases: TGCGCCAGCAGCCCCCGGCTCCCCGGGACAGATACGCAGTATTTT. As protein: CASSPRLPGTDTQYF. V and J are TRBV5-1 and TRBJ2-3; D ambiguous. There are 15 residues in the CDR3. Germline lookup yields CDR1 SGHRS and CDR2 YFSETQ. Trimming removed 4 bases from V and 3 bases from J, with 15 bases in between.

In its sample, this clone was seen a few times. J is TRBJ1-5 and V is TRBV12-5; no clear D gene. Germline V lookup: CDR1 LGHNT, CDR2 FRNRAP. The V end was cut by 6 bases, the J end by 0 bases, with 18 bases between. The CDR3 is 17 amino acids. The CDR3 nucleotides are TGTGCTAGTGGACAAAGGCCGGCGGTTGATAGCAATCAGCCCCAGCATTTT. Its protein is CASGQRPAVDSNQPQHF.

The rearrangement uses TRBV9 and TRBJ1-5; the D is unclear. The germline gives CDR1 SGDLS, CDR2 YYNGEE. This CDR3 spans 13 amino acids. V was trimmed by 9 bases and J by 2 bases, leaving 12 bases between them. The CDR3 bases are TGTGCCAACTATAAGGGAGGCAATCAGCCCCAGCATTTT. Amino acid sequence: CANYKGGNQPQHF.

In nucleotides, the CDR3 is TGTGCCAGCAGTGAACGTCGGGGGGCGGCAACTAATGAAAAACTGTTTTTT. It encodes CASSERRGAATNEKLFF. V gene TRBV6-1 combines with J gene TRBJ1-4; the D gene is possibly TRBD1 (6 bases). The germline V gene encodes CDR1 MNHNS and CDR2 SASEGT. There are 17 residues in the CDR3. V shed 2 bases and J shed 0 bases, with 13 bases lying between them.

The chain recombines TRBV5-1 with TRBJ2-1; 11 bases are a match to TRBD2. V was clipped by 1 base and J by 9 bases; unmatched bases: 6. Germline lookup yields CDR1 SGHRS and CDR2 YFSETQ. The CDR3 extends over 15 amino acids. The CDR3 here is CASSLRLAGSSEQFF. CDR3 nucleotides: TGCGCCAGCAGCTTGAGACTAGCGGGGTCCTCTGAGCAGTTCTTC.

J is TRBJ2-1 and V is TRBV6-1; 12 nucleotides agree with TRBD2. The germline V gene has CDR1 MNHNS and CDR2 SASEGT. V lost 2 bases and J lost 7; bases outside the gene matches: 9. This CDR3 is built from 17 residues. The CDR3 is CASSERRSLAGGNEQFF. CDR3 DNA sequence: TGTGCCAGCAGTGAAAGGAGGTCACTAGCGGGGGGTAATGAGCAGTTCTTC.

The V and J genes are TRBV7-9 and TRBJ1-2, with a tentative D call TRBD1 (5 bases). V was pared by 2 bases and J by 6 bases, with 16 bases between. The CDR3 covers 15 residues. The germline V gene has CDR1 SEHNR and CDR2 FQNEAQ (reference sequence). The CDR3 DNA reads TGTGCCAGCAGCTTAATGGGCAGGGTGGAACATGGCTACACCTTC. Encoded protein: CASSLMGRVEHGYTF.

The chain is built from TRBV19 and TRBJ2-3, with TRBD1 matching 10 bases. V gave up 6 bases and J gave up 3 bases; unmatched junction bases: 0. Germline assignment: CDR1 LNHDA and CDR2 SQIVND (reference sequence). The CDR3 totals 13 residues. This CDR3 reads CASRDRGTDTQYF. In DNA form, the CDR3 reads TGTGCCAGTAGGGACAGGGGGACAGATACGCAGTATTTT.

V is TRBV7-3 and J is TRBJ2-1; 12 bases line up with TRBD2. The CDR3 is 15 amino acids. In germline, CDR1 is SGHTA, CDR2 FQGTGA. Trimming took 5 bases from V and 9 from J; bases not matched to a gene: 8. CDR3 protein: CASSEASGGAFEQFF. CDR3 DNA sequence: TGTGCCAGCAGCGAAGCTAGCGGGGGGGCCTTTGAGCAGTTCTTC.

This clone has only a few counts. CDR3 region: CASSEARQIPYGYTF. In DNA form, the CDR3 reads TGTGCCAGCAGTGAAGCTCGACAGATCCCCTATGGCTACACCTTC. This chain connects TRBV6-1 to TRBJ1-2; possibly TRBD1 for D (5 bases). Germline CDR1 and CDR2: MNHNS and SASEGT. CDR3 length equals 15 residues. V dropped 0 bases and J dropped 4 bases, with 12 bases sitting between them.

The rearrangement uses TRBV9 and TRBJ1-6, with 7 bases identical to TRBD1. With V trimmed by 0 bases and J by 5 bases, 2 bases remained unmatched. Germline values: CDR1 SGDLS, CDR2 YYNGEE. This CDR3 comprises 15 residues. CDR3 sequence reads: CASSVADRNNSPLHF. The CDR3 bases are TGTGCCAGCAGCGTAGCGGACAGGAATAATTCACCCCTCCACTTT.

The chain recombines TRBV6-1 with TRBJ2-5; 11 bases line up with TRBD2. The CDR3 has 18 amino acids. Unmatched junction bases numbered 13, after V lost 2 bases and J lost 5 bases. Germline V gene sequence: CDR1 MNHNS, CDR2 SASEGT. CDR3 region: CASSERQRLAGGFETQYF. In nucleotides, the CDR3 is TGTGCCAGCAGTGAAAGGCAGAGGCTAGCGGGGGGATTCGAGACCCAGTACTTC.

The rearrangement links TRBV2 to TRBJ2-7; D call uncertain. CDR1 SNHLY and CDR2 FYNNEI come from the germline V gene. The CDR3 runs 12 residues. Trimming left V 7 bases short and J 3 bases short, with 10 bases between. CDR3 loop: CASKGKDYEQYV. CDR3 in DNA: TGTGCCAGCAAAGGGAAGGACTACGAGCAGTACGTC.

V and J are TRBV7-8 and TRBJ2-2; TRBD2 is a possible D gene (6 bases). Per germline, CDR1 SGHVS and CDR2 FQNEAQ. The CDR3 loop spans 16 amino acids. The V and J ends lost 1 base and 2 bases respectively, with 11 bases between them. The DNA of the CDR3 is TGTGCCAGCAGCTTAGTTGCGGGGACCAACACCGGGGAGCTGTTTTTT. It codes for CASSLVAGTNTGELFF.

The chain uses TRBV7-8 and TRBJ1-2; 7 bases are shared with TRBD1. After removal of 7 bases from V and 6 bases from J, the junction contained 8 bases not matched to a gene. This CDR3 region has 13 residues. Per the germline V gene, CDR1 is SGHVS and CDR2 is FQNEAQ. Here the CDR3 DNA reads TGTGCCAGCAAAAGCCCACAGGGGAATGGCTACACCTTC. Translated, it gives CASKSPQGNGYTF.

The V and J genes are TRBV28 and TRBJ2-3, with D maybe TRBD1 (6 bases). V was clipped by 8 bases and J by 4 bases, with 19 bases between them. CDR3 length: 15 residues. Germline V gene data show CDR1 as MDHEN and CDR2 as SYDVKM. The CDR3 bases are TGTGCCAGCCGAGTTTATAGGGGGAGCGCAGATACGCAGTATTTT. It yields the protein CASRVYRGSADTQYF. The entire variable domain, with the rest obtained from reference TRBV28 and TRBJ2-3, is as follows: DVKVTQSSRYLVKRTGEKVFLECVQDMDHENMFWYRQDPGLGLRLIYFSYDVKMKEKGDIPEGYSVSREKKERFSLILESASTNQTSMYLCASRVYRGSADTQYFGPGTRLTVL.

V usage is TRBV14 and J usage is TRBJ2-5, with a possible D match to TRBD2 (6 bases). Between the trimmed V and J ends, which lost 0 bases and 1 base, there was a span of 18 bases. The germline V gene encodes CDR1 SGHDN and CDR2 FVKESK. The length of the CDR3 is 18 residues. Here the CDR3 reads CASSQENLPFGGQETQYF. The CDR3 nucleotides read TGTGCCAGCAGCCAAGAAAACCTCCCTTTCGGGGGCCAAGAGACCCAGTACTTC.

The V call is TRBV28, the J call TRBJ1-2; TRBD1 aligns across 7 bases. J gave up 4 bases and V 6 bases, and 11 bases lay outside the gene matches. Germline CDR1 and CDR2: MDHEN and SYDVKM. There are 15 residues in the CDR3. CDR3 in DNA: TGTGCCAGCAGCCCCCCCGATGCAGGGGGCTATGGCTACACCTTC. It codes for CASSPPDAGGYGYTF.

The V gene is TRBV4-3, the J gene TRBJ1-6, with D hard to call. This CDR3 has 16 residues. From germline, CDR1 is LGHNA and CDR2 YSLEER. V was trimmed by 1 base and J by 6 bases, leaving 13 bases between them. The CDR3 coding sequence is TGCGCCAGCAGCCAAGCGGGGTACGAAGGTAATTCACCCCTCCACTTT. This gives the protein CASSQAGYEGNSPLHF.

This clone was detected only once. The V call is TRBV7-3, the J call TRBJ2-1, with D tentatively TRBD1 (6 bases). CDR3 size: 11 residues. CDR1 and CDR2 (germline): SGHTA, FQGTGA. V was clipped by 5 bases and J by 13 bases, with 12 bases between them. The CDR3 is CASSAGQNQFF. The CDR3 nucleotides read TGTGCCAGCAGCGCAGGACAGAATCAGTTCTTC.

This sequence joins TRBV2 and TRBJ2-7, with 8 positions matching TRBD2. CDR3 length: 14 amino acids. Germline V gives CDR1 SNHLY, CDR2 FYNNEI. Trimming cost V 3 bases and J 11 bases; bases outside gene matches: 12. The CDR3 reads CASSDRGGGAVKYF. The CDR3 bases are TGTGCCAGCAGTGATCGGGGGGGCGGCGCGGTGAAGTACTTC.

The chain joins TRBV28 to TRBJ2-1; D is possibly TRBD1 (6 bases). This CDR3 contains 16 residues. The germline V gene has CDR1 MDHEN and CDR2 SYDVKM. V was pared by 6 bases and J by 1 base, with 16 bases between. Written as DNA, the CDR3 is TGTGCCAGCAGCTCACAGGTAGGGGGTTCCTACAATGAGCAGTTCTTC. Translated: CASSSQVGGSYNEQFF.

CDR3 in DNA: TGTGCCAGCAGCGGGAGACAGGGTCTGGGCACTGAAGCTTTCTTT. Translating it yields CASSGRQGLGTEAFF. The J gene is TRBJ1-1, the V gene TRBV9, with TRBD1 matching over 7 bases. The V gene's germline CDR1 is SGDLS and CDR2 YYNGEE. This CDR3 is built from 15 residues. V gave up 3 bases and J gave up 4 bases; unmatched junction bases: 9. Full variable domain (rest looked up from reference TRBV9 and TRBJ1-1): DSGVTQTPKHLITATGQRVTLRCSPRSGDLSVYWYQQSLDQGLQFLIQYYNGEERAKGNILERFSAQQFPDLHSELNLSSLELGDSALYFCASSGRQGLGTEAFFGQGTRLTVV.

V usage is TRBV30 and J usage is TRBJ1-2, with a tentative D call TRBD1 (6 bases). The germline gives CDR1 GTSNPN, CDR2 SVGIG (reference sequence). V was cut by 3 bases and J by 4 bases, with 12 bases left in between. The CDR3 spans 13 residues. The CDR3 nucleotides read TGTGCCTGGAGCCCCCTCAGGGGCTATGGCTACACCTTC. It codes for CAWSPLRGYGYTF.

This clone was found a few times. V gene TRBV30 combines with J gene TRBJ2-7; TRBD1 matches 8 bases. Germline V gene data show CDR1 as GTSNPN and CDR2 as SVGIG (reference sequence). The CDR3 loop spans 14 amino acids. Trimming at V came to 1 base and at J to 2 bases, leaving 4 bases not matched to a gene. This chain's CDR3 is CAWSGEQGAYEQYF. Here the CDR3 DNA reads TGTGCCTGGAGTGGGGAACAGGGGGCCTACGAGCAGTACTTC.